This entry describes one T cell receptor (beta chain). Its antigen remains unidentified. The germline CDR1 and CDR2 sequences are SEHNR and FQNEAQ (reference sequence). Trimming took 3 bases from V and 5 from J; bases not matched to a gene: 3. There are 15 residues in the CDR3. Primers included in the PCR were 60 Vbeta and 13 Jbeta primers. Repertoires were generated with immunoSEQ multiplex PCR, while TCRdb's copy carries only in-frame clones and drops some. Counted here are about 140,000 clones, roughly 77% occurring once; the ten biggest clones make up 2.5% to 3.5%. This specimen belongs to a study of cytomegalovirus exposure and HLA in healthy donors. General study results and limits: Further analysis, carried out later, found HLA-associated TCR beta chains more clonally expanded than equally common other chains. The authors enumerated roughly 180 TCR beta chains as linked to cytomegalovirus.

Material: PBMCs. The sequence was collected from a female donor in good health and CMV-seronegative. The V gene is TRBV7-9, the J gene TRBJ2-2, with 10 bases aligning to TRBD1. The CDR3 DNA sequence: TGTGCCAGCAGCTTCCGGGACAGGGGAACCGGGGAGCTGTTTTTT. It specifies CASSFRDRGTGELFF.